The 9 T cell receptor beta chains given below trace back to one sample, sequenced in a study of control samples from healthy donors and cancer patients. Using immunoSEQ multiplex PCR, the repertoire was profiled, and TCRdb retains in-frame clones only, with some absent. The sample includes 120,000 to 150,000 clones, approximately 92% of them seen just once. Input material: blood. Every receptor here comes from a man between 25 and 39 years old in good health.

This clone was recorded only once. The chain recombines TRBV29-1 with TRBJ2-2; D is perhaps TRBD1 (6 bases). Germline lookup yields CDR1 SQVTM and CDR2 ANQGSEA. V was clipped by 5 bases and J by 6 bases, with 16 bases between them. The CDR3 runs to 14 residues. The CDR3 DNA reads TGCAGCGTTCGTCAAGATGGGGGCTCCGGGGAGCTGTTTTTT. Translated, it gives CSVRQDGGSGELFF.

V and J are TRBV7-2 and TRBJ2-1; 9 bases map to TRBD2. Trimming cost V 3 bases and J 6 bases; bases outside gene matches: 12. The germline gives CDR1 SGHTA, CDR2 FQGNSA. The CDR3 length is 17 residues. CDR3 amino acids: CASSLLPGTSPFNEQFF. CDR3 in DNA: TGTGCCAGCAGCTTGCTTCCCGGGACTAGCCCATTCAATGAGCAGTTCTTC.

The chain combines TRBV6-4 with TRBJ1-2; no clear D gene. Germline CDR1 and CDR2: MRHNA and SNTAGT. The CDR3 length is 14 residues. V lost 0 bases to trimming and J lost 13 bases, with 18 bases between them. CDR3 nucleotide sequence: TGTGCCAGCAGTGACTCGGAAGCCAGCGCCCCCTCCACCTTC. Protein sequence: CASSDSEASAPSTF.

The chain recombines TRBV19 with TRBJ2-2; TRBD1 aligns across 8 bases. With V trimmed by 5 bases and J by 6 bases, 5 bases remained unmatched. From germline, CDR1 is LNHDA and CDR2 SQIVND (reference sequence). This CDR3 spans 14 amino acids. In nucleotides, the CDR3 is TGTGCCAGTAGTCCCAGGGGGCGCGCCGGGGAGCTGTTTTTT. It encodes CASSPRGRAGELFF.

The J gene is TRBJ2-3, the V gene TRBV27; D possibly corresponds to TRBD1 (6 bases). Trimming took 6 bases from V and 3 from J, leaving 16 bases between them. The CDR3 loop spans 15 amino acids. Per the germline V gene, CDR1 is MNHEY and CDR2 is SMNVEV (reference sequence). In DNA form, the CDR3 reads TGTGCCAGCAGAGAAACAGGGTGGGGAACAGATACGCAGTATTTT. It yields the protein CASRETGWGTDTQYF.

The gene calls are TRBV4-1 and TRBJ2-7; 7 nucleotides line up with TRBD2. The germline CDR1 and CDR2 sequences are MGHRA and YSYEKL. V lost 3 bases, J lost 0 bases, and 5 bases stayed unmatched. The CDR3 is 15 residues long. CDR3 in DNA: TGCGCCAGCAGCCAGTTCCGCGGGGGCTCCTACGAGCAGTACTTC. It codes for CASSQFRGGSYEQYF.

V is TRBV6-1 and J is TRBJ2-7; D gene uncertain. Trimming removed 3 bases from V and 2 bases from J, with 14 bases in between. The length of the CDR3 is 15 residues. Germline assignment: CDR1 MNHNS and CDR2 SASEGT. DNA for the CDR3: TGTGCCAGCAGTGATCGCGTAGATATAACCTACGAGCAGTACTTC. The encoded protein is CASSDRVDITYEQYF.

The chain carries TRBV2 and TRBJ2-5; 8 positions agree with TRBD1. The CDR3 length is 13 residues. V lost 7 bases, J lost 3 bases, and 4 bases stayed unmatched. Looked up from germline, CDR1 is SNHLY and CDR2 is FYNNEI. In DNA form, the CDR3 reads TGTGCCAGCACTTTGACAGGGGAAGAGACCCAGTACTTC. Protein product: CASTLTGEETQYF.

This chain links TRBV10-3 with TRBJ2-5, with D possibly matching TRBD1 (6 bases). V dropped 10 bases and J dropped 5 bases, with 14 bases sitting between them. The germline V gene has CDR1 ENHRY and CDR2 SYGVKD. This CDR3 region has 12 residues. In nucleotides, the CDR3 is TGTGCCACCCAGGGGTTGGAGGAGACCCAGTACTTC. Amino acid sequence: CATQGLEETQYF.